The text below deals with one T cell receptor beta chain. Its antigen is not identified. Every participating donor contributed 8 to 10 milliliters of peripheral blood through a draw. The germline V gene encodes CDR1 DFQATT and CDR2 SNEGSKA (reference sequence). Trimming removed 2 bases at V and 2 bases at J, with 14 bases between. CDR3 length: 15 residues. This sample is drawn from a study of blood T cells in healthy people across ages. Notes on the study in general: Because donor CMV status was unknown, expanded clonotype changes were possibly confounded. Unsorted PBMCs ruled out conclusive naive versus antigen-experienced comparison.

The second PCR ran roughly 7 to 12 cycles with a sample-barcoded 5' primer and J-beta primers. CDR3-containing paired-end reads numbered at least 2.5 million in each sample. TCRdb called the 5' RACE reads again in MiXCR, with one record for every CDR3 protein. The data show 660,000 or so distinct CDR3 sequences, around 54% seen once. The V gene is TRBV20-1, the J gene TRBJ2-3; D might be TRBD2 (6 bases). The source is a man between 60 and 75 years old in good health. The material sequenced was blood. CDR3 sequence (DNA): TGCAGTGCTAGACCCCGGGACTGGCTCACAGATACGCAGTATTTT. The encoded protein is CSARPRDWLTDTQYF.